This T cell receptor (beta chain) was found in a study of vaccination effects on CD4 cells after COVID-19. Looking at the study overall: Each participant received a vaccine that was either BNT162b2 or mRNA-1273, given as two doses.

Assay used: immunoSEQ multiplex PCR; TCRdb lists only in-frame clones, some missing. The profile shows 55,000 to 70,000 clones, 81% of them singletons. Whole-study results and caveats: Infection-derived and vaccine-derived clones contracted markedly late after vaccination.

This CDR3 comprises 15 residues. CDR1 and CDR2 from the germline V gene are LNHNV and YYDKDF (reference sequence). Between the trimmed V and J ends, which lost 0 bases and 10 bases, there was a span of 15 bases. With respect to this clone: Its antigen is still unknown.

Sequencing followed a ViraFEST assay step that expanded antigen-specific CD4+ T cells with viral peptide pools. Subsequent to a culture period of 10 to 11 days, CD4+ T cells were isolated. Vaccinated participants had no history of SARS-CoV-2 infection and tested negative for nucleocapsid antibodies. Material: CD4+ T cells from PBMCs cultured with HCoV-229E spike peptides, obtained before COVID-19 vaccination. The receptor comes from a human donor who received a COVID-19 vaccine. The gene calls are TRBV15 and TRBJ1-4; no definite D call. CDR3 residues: CATSRDRIDGVKLFF. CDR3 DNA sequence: TGTGCCACCAGCAGAGATCGAATAGATGGGGTAAAACTGTTTTTT.